These 29 T cell receptor beta chains came from one sample sequenced in a study of blood T cell repertoires in COVID-19. Profiled with immunoSEQ multiplex PCR; TCRdb holds only in-frame clones, not every one. The sample has about 300,000 clones; roughly 80% are singletons. Sequencing was performed on peripheral blood. These receptors were taken from a human donor with COVID-19, enrolled during active disease. The donor label of this sample is uncertain.

The chain links TRBV6-1 to TRBJ2-7, with 13 bases aligning to TRBD2. Germline assignment: CDR1 MNHNS and CDR2 SASEGT. After removal of 7 bases from V and 6 bases from J, the junction contained 9 bases not matched to a gene. The CDR3 has 15 amino acids. CDR3 loop: CASTTGLAGVSEQYF. The CDR3 DNA sequence: TGTGCCAGCACCACCGGACTAGCGGGAGTCTCCGAGCAGTACTTC.

V is TRBV4-3 and J is TRBJ1-2, with TRBD1 matching over 7 bases. CDR3 length: 18 amino acids. V was pared by 1 base and J by 4 bases, with 15 bases of the junction left unmatched. The germline gives CDR1 LGHNA, CDR2 YSLEER. The CDR3 loop is CASSQVEGGAIFSYGYTF. CDR3 nucleotides: TGCGCCAGCAGCCAAGTTGAAGGGGGCGCCATCTTTAGCTATGGCTACACCTTC.

The chain recombines TRBV15 with TRBJ1-1, with a weak D call TRBD1 (5 bases). Germline V gives CDR1 LNHNV, CDR2 YYDKDF (reference sequence). CDR3 length: 14 residues. Trimming left V 1 base short and J 6 bases short, with 12 bases between. As DNA, the CDR3 is TGTGCCACCAGCAGAGGCGGCGGGGGGGCTGAAGCTTTCTTT. As protein: CATSRGGGGAEAFF.

The chain employs TRBV11-2 and TRBJ2-5; TRBD2 might be the D (6 bases). The CDR3 contains 19 residues. Looked up from germline, CDR1 is SGHAT and CDR2 is FQNNGV. The V gene lost 0 bases and the J gene lost 4 bases, with 24 bases spanning the gap. The DNA for the CDR3 is TGTGCCAGCAGCTTAGATTACCGGGGCCAAGGCGGGAAAATAGAGACCCAGTACTTC. This gives the protein CASSLDYRGQGGKIETQYF.

The J gene is TRBJ2-1, the V gene TRBV7-2, with 7 bases identical to TRBD2. The germline V gene has CDR1 SGHTA and CDR2 FQGNSA. There are 14 residues in the CDR3. Trimming took 8 bases from V and 4 from J; bases not matched to a gene: 8. The CDR3 DNA is TGTGCCAGCTCTCAGCGGGACTATTACAATGAGCAGTTCTTC. As protein: CASSQRDYYNEQFF.

Comment on this clone: Other DNA variants within this sample encode the same CDR3. The genes are TRBV7-2 and TRBJ1-1, with D unresolved. The CDR3 length is 12 residues. The V gene lost 3 bases and the J gene lost 3 bases, with 5 bases spanning the gap. In germline, CDR1 is SGHTA, CDR2 FQGNSA. CDR3 coding DNA: TGTGCCAGCAGCTTTAGTTACACTGAAGCTTTCTTT. Translated: CASSFSYTEAFF.

This chain connects TRBV5-1 to TRBJ2-5, with 7 bases that match TRBD2. V lost 1 base to trimming and J lost 0 bases; unmatched junction nucleotides: 0. The CDR3 contains 14 residues. Looked up from germline, CDR1 is SGHRS and CDR2 is YFSETQ. CDR3 DNA: TGCGCCAGCAGCTTGCTAGCGGACCAAGAGACCCAGTACTTC. Residues: CASSLLADQETQYF.

The rearrangement links TRBV10-3 to TRBJ2-1; 7 bases match TRBD2. CDR3 length: 18 amino acids. Germline loops: CDR1 ENHRY, CDR2 SYGVKD. Losses at the gene ends were 0 bases for V and 6 bases for J; bases not matched to a gene: 14. CDR3 in DNA: TGTGCCATCAGTGAGTCAGGCGGCAGTGAGCTAGCGGTCAATGAGCAGTTCTTC. Its translation is CAISESGGSELAVNEQFF.

The rearrangement links TRBV5-1 to TRBJ2-5, with 10 bases that match TRBD2. From germline, CDR1 is SGHRS and CDR2 YFSETQ. This CDR3 contains 15 residues. The trim removed 1 base at V and 4 bases at J, leaving 4 bases unmatched. CDR3 nucleotide sequence: TGCGCCAGCAGCTTGTATACTAGCGGGATAGAGACCCAGTACTTC. Its translation is CASSLYTSGIETQYF.

The V gene is TRBV27, the J gene TRBJ1-1; maybe TRBD1 (5 bases). In germline, CDR1 is MNHEY, CDR2 SMNVEV (reference sequence). Trimming shortened V by 3 bases and J by 5 bases, and 16 bases separated the two germline ends. The CDR3 is 15 residues long. CDR3 nucleotides: TGTGCCAGCAGTTTGTCGTGGAGCCAGGGAACTGAAGCTTTCTTT. It yields the protein CASSLSWSQGTEAFF.

The chain carries TRBV5-1 and TRBJ2-1; D unclear. Germline V CDR1 and CDR2: SGHRS, YFSETQ. This CDR3 is 12 amino acids long. V lost 4 bases, J lost 3 bases, and 5 bases lay in between. The chain's CDR3 is CASSLLYNEQFF. Written as DNA, the CDR3 is TGCGCCAGCAGCCTACTCTACAATGAGCAGTTCTTC.

This chain joins TRBV10-1 and TRBJ1-5, with 8 bases aligning to TRBD1. The germline gives CDR1 WNHNN, CDR2 SYGVQD (reference sequence). The CDR3 has 13 residues. Trimming took 6 bases from V and 7 from J; bases not matched to a gene: 5. The CDR3 protein is CASSYGQGQPQHF. Here the CDR3 DNA reads TGCGCCAGCAGCTACGGACAGGGCCAGCCCCAGCATTTT.

The rearrangement joins TRBV28 to TRBJ2-7; possible D gene TRBD1, 5 bases. This CDR3 is 13 amino acids long. The V end was cut by 6 bases, the J end by 4 bases, with 13 bases between. CDR1 and CDR2 from the germline V gene are MDHEN and SYDVKM. CDR3 sequence: CASRPTARYEQYF. DNA of the CDR3: TGTGCCAGCAGGCCGACAGCTAGATACGAGCAGTACTTC.

The V gene is TRBV28, the J gene TRBJ1-5; no reliable D call. V was pared by 3 bases and J by 3 bases, with 9 bases between. The V gene's germline CDR1 is MDHEN and CDR2 SYDVKM. The length of the CDR3 is 14 residues. The CDR3 coding sequence is TGTGCCAGCAGTTTCCCAGGCAACAATCAGCCCCAGCATTTT. It encodes CASSFPGNNQPQHF.

The CDR3 here is CASSVTGGFGNTIYF. As DNA, the CDR3 is TGTGCCAGTAGTGTGACAGGGGGATTTGGAAACACCATATATTTT. The chain links TRBV19 to TRBJ1-3; 9 positions agree with TRBD1. V shed 5 bases, J shed 3 bases, and the junction held 5 bases outside the gene matches. Germline V gene data show CDR1 as LNHDA and CDR2 as SQIVND (reference sequence). CDR3 length: 15 residues.

V gene TRBV2 combines with J gene TRBJ1-2; 10 nucleotides align to TRBD1. CDR1 is SNHLY, CDR2 FYNNEI, per germline. The CDR3 is 14 amino acids. V was pared by 7 bases and J by 1 base, with 3 bases of the junction left unmatched. CDR3 in DNA: TGTGCCAGCATCCGGGACAGGGGTAACTATGGCTACACCTTC. This codes for CASIRDRGNYGYTF.

J is TRBJ2-3 and V is TRBV7-9, with 7 nucleotides matching TRBD2. The junction had 12 bases not matched to a gene; V was cut back by 5 bases and J by 4 bases. The germline V gene has CDR1 SEHNR and CDR2 FQNEAQ (reference sequence). This CDR3 is built from 16 residues. The CDR3: CASSHHRGSGSDTQYF. The DNA of the CDR3 is TGTGCCAGCAGCCACCATAGGGGTAGCGGGTCAGATACGCAGTATTTT.

The rearrangement links TRBV6-6 to TRBJ2-2; the D gene is possibly TRBD2 (6 bases). The CDR3 runs 14 residues. Germline lookup yields CDR1 MNHNY and CDR2 SVGAGI (reference sequence). V lost 6 bases and J 5 bases, leaving 13 bases between the germline ends. The CDR3 loop reads CASSQTGETGELFF. The CDR3 DNA follows: TGTGCCAGCAGCCAAACGGGGGAGACCGGGGAGCTGTTTTTT.

In nucleotides, the CDR3 is TGTGCCAGCAGTGATTGGGCGCCGGGCAATCAGCCCCAGCATTTT. Protein product: CASSDWAPGNQPQHF. J is TRBJ1-5 and V is TRBV6-1; D uncertain. This CDR3 has 15 residues. Germline CDR1 and CDR2: MNHNS and SASEGT. The V end lost 3 bases, the J end lost 2 bases, and 11 bases lay between the germline ends.

The gene calls are TRBV10-2 and TRBJ2-3, with 11 bases lining up with TRBD2. The CDR3 spans 15 residues. The V segment lost 8 bases and the J segment 0 bases; nucleotides outside the gene matches: 4. Germline V CDR1 and CDR2: WSHSY, SAAADI. The DNA for the CDR3 is TGCGCCAGCGGGGGACTAGCGGAAAGCACAGATACGCAGTATTTT. This encodes CASGGLAESTDTQYF.

This clone was seen more than once but under ten times. The chain is built from TRBV21-1 and TRBJ1-4; TRBD1, the D gene given by the table, was not confirmed from the DNA. TRBV21-1 is designated a pseudogene. This CDR3 is built from 14 residues. This chain's CDR3 is CASQWTGRGEKLFF. CDR3 DNA sequence: TGTGCCAGCCAATGGACAGGGAGGGGAGAAAAACTGTTTTTT.

V usage is TRBV10-3 and J usage is TRBJ2-1, with D perhaps matching TRBD1 (5 bases). The CDR3 runs 15 residues. The germline gives CDR1 ENHRY, CDR2 SYGVKD. Trimming cost V 8 bases and J 5 bases, with 19 bases left between them. CDR3: CAIEGASGPNNEQFF. The DNA for the CDR3 is TGTGCCATCGAAGGCGCGTCAGGGCCCAACAATGAGCAGTTCTTC.

The chain carries TRBV18 and TRBJ2-1; tentatively, D is TRBD2 (6 bases). Germline V gene data show CDR1 as KGHSH and CDR2 as LQKENI. The length of the CDR3 is 17 residues. V was trimmed by 6 bases and J by 2 bases, leaving 20 bases between them. CDR3 region: CASSVPTSSGPYNEQFF. The DNA for the CDR3 is TGTGCCAGCTCCGTCCCTACTAGCAGCGGGCCCTACAATGAGCAGTTCTTC.

This chain links TRBV28 with TRBJ2-2; 7 positions agree with TRBD2. The CDR3 totals 15 residues. The germline CDR1 and CDR2 sequences are MDHEN and SYDVKM. V gave up 3 bases and J gave up 4 bases; unmatched junction bases: 5. This CDR3 is CASSFGGDPTGELFF. CDR3 nucleotide sequence: TGTGCCAGCAGTTTTGGGGGGGACCCCACCGGGGAGCTGTTTTTT.

The CDR3 spells CASSSGLAGVNTQYF. The DNA of the CDR3 is TGTGCCAGCAGTTCAGGACTAGCGGGAGTAAATACGCAGTATTTT. The rearrangement links TRBV27 to TRBJ2-3; 13 nucleotides align to TRBD2. The CDR3 contains 15 residues. V was pared by 4 bases and J by 7 bases, with 5 bases of the junction left unmatched. Germline values: CDR1 MNHEY, CDR2 SMNVEV (reference sequence).

This chain uses TRBV27 with TRBJ2-7, with TRBD2 as a possible D gene (6 bases). V lost 5 bases, J lost 1 base, and 21 bases lay in between. This CDR3 is 17 amino acids long. CDR1 and CDR2 (germline): MNHEY, SMNVEV (reference sequence). The CDR3 reads CASSPPALNGGSYEQYF. CDR3 DNA sequence: TGTGCCAGCAGTCCCCCCGCCCTAAACGGGGGATCCTACGAGCAGTACTTC.

The CDR3 loop reads CASSLGQIYNSPLHF. As DNA, the CDR3 is TGTGCCAGCAGCCTGGGACAGATCTATAATTCACCCCTCCACTTT. The rearrangement joins TRBV6-5 to TRBJ1-6, with 7 bases aligning to TRBD1. Germline CDR1 is MNHEY and CDR2 is SVGAGI. Trimming cost V 6 bases and J 3 bases; bases outside gene matches: 5. The length of the CDR3 is 15 residues.

The V and J genes are TRBV10-3 and TRBJ2-1; TRBD2 agrees at 9 bases. The CDR3 runs 15 residues. CDR1 ENHRY and CDR2 SYGVKD come from the germline V gene. V dropped 5 bases and J dropped 5; count of bases not matched to a gene: 7. The CDR3: CAISLAGEEDNEQFF. CDR3 nucleotides: TGTGCCATCAGTTTAGCGGGAGAAGAGGACAATGAGCAGTTCTTC.

This clone has a single count. This chain connects TRBV7-2 to TRBJ2-7; TRBD2 agrees at 7 bases. This CDR3 is built from 15 residues. Germline V gene lookup returns CDR1 SGHTA and CDR2 FQGNSA. J lost 3 bases, V lost 3 bases, and 8 bases had no gene match. This CDR3 is CASSFQSREGYEQYF. The CDR3 DNA reads TGTGCCAGCAGCTTCCAGAGCAGGGAGGGCTACGAGCAGTACTTC.